Each of the 11 T cell receptor beta chains below was sequenced from the same sample in a study of blood T cells in healthy people across ages. Next came a second PCR, run for roughly 6 to 11 cycles, which used a sample-barcoded 5' primer along with a J-beta primer mix. TCRdb analysed the 5' RACE reads with MiXCR anew, one entry per CDR3 protein. The sample holds 800,000 or so distinct CDR3 sequences, around 68% seen once. Sequenced sample: blood. These receptors were collected from a man aged 25 to 40 in good health.

The genes are TRBV5-1 and TRBJ2-7; TRBD1 agrees at 8 bases. The CDR3 loop spans 14 amino acids. From germline, CDR1 is SGHRS and CDR2 YFSETQ. V dropped 6 bases and J dropped 2; count of bases not matched to a gene: 7. CDR3 region: CASTSYRGAYEQYF. The CDR3 DNA reads TGCGCCAGCACGTCATACAGGGGGGCCTACGAGCAGTACTTC.

The table lists this clonotype with a few counts. J is TRBJ2-5 and V is TRBV10-3; TRBD1 aligns across 8 bases. The CDR3 length is 15 residues. Germline trimming cut 3 bases from V and 1 base from J; bases unmatched to any gene: 4. Germline assignment: CDR1 ENHRY and CDR2 SYGVKD. CDR3 sequence: CAISDPDRAQETQYF. In DNA, the CDR3 is TGTGCCATCAGTGACCCGGACAGGGCCCAAGAGACCCAGTACTTC.

The rearrangement uses TRBV27 and TRBJ1-4, with 7 bases identical to TRBD1. V lost 5 bases, J lost 6 bases, and 6 bases stayed unmatched. The germline gives CDR1 MNHEY, CDR2 SMNVEV (reference sequence). The CDR3 contains 14 residues. The CDR3, as DNA: TGTGCCAGCAGTCACAGGGGAGGGGATGAAAAACTGTTTTTT. Amino acids: CASSHRGGDEKLFF.

The rearrangement joins TRBV6-2 or TRBV6-3 to TRBJ2-5; TRBD1 matches at 7 bases. Germline-derived CDR1 and CDR2 are MNHEY and SVGEGT. This CDR3 region has 16 residues. Unmatched junction bases numbered 10, after V lost 6 bases and J lost 0 bases. CDR3 coding DNA: TGTGCCAGCAGACAGGGGATGACAGCGAACCAAGAGACCCAGTACTTC. This codes for CASRQGMTANQETQYF.

This rearrangement joins TRBV29-1 to TRBJ2-3, with a weak D call TRBD1 (6 bases). V was cut by 0 bases and J by 6 bases, with 16 bases left in between. The CDR3 runs 15 residues. Germline lookup yields CDR1 SQVTM and CDR2 ANQGSEA. CDR3 sequence (DNA): TGCAGCGTTGAAGATGGAGGCCAGGGGTCGGATACGCAGTATTTT. Translation: CSVEDGGQGSDTQYF.

The chain combines TRBV4-3 with TRBJ2-1; D remains ambiguous. This CDR3 region has 17 residues. Germline-derived CDR1 and CDR2 are LGHNA and YSLEER. V gave up 0 bases and J gave up 7 bases, with 19 bases separating them. The CDR3 region has the DNA TGCGCCAGCAGCCAAGATCCAGCCCCTATAATATATAATGAGCAGTTCTTC. This codes for CASSQDPAPIIYNEQFF.

This clonotype was seen only a few times. The chain joins TRBV12-3 or TRBV12-4 to TRBJ1-5, with D possibly matching TRBD1 (5 bases). The length of the CDR3 is 15 residues. Trimming cost V 5 bases and J 3 bases, with 14 bases left between them. The CDR3, as DNA: TGTGCCAGCAGTCCCATCCGGGGGGTCAATCAGCCCCAGCATTTT. It codes for CASSPIRGVNQPQHF.

The V gene is TRBV7-9, the J gene TRBJ1-1; 10 bases map to TRBD1. V trimming: 5 bases; J trimming: 4 bases; junction bases outside the gene matches: 7. The CDR3 is 15 amino acids. In germline, CDR1 is SEHNR, CDR2 FQNEAQ (reference sequence). As DNA, the CDR3 is TGTGCCAGCAGCGGCGACAGGGGGCCTACCACTGAAGCTTTCTTT. Encoded protein: CASSGDRGPTTEAFF.

V gene TRBV5-1 combines with J gene TRBJ1-6; D remains unclear. Looked up from germline, CDR1 is SGHRS and CDR2 is YFSETQ. This CDR3 has 17 residues. The V end lost 1 base, the J end lost 0 bases, and 11 bases lay between the germline ends. The CDR3 region has the DNA TGCGCCAGCAGCTTGTTGAGTCAGAGCTCCTATAATTCACCCCTCCACTTT. It codes for CASSLLSQSSYNSPLHF.

The gene calls are TRBV4-1 and TRBJ2-3, with D perhaps matching TRBD2 (5 bases). The V gene's germline CDR1 is MGHRA and CDR2 YSYEKL. Trimming pared 3 bases from V and 0 bases from J, leaving 13 bases between. This CDR3 is built from 16 residues. The CDR3 bases are TGCGCCAGCAGCCACAAAATGGGGAGTAGCACAGATACGCAGTATTTT. Translating it yields CASSHKMGSSTDTQYF.

The rearrangement uses TRBV6-5 and TRBJ2-7; TRBD2 matches at 12 bases. The CDR3 totals 15 residues. CDR1 is MNHEY, CDR2 SVGAGI, per germline. Germline trimming cut 6 bases from V and 0 bases from J; bases unmatched to any gene: 3. CDR3 sequence reads: CASRGTSGSSYEQYF. The CDR3 DNA follows: TGTGCCAGCAGGGGGACTAGCGGGTCCTCCTACGAGCAGTACTTC.